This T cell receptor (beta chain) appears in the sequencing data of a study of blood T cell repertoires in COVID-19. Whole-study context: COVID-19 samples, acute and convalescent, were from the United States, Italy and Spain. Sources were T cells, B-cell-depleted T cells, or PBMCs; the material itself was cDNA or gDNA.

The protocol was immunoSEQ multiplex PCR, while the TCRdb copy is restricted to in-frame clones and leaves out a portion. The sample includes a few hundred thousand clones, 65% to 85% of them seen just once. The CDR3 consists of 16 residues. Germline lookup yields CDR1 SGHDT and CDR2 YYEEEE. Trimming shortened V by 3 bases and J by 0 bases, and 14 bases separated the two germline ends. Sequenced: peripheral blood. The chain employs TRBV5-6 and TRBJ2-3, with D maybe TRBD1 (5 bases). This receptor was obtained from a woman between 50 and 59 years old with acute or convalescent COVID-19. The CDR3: CASSSQGRASTDTQYF. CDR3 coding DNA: TGTGCCAGCAGCTCCCAGGGCAGGGCTAGCACAGATACGCAGTATTTT.